This T cell receptor beta chain was recorded in a study of blood T cells in healthy people across ages. This clonotype came up once. Antigen unknown. Regarding the study as a whole: The CMV status of each donor remained undetermined, and this could have confounded shifts in expanded clonotypes.

The CDR3 has 15 amino acids. The second PCR ran about 6 to 11 cycles with a sample-barcoded 5' primer and J-beta primers. One entry per CDR3 protein, called by TCRdb with MiXCR from the 5' RACE reads. Of 700,000 or so distinct CDR3 sequences in the sample, over 40% were seen once. The V and J genes are TRBV12-3 or TRBV12-4 and TRBJ2-4, with D possibly TRBD1 on 7 matching bases. The J call may be wrong; the DNA end is better matched by TRBJ2-7. Sequencing was carried out using blood. This TCR came from an older man in good health. The CDR3 sequence: CASSFRTGGVDEQYF. CDR3 sequence (DNA): TGTGCCAGCAGTTTCAGGACAGGCGGGGTCGACGAGCAGTACTTC.